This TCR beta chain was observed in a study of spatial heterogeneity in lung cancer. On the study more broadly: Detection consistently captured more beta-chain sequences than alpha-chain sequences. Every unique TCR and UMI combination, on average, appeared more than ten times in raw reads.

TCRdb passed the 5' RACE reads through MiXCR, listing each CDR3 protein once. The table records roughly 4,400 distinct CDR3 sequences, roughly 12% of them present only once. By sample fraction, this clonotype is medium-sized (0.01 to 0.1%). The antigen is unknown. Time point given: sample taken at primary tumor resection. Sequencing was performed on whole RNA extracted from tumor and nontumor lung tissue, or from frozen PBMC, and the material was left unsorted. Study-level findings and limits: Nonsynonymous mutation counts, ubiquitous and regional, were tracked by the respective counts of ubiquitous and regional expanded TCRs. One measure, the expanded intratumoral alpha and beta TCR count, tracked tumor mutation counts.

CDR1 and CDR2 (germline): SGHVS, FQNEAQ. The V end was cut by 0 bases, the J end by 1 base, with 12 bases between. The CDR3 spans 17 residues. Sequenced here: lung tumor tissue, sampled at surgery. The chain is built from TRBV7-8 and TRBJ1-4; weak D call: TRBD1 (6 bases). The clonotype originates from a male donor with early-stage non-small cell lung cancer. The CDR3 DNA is TGTGCCAGCAGCTTAGCAGCGGGGGCGCGAACTAATGAAAAACTGTTTTTT. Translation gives CASSLAAGARTNEKLFF. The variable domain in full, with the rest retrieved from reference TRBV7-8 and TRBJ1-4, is GAGVSQSPRYKVAKRGQDVALRCDPISGHVSLFWYQQALGQGPEFLTYFQNEAQLDKSGLPSDRFFAERPEGSVSTLKIQRTQQEDSAVYLCASSLAAGARTNEKLFFGSGTQLSVL.